This TCR beta chain was profiled in a study of T cells in Graves' hyperthyroidism and ophthalmopathy. Study-wide background: Peripheral blood was obtained at initial diagnosis, preceding any treatment.

Over 9 ml of fresh peripheral blood supplied the PBMCs. Amplification of TCR beta CDR3 regions used RNA as the template. Using the HTBI primer set, a first-round RT-PCR was run on the TCR CDR3. TCRdb independently ran MiXCR on the multiplex PCR reads; one entry per CDR3 protein. This table has 300,000 to 350,000 distinct CDR3 sequences, under 25% appearing once. The germline V gene has CDR1 DFQATT and CDR2 SNEGSKA (reference sequence). The CDR3 consists of 14 residues. Trimming stripped 7 bases from V and 5 bases from J, with 20 bases between. This clonotype was counted a single time. The TCR sequence derives from a woman aged 45 to 65 with Graves' hyperthyroidism. Material: blood. The genes are TRBV20-1 and TRBJ2-5, with D perhaps given as TRBD1 or TRBD2 (6 bases each). The CDR3 bases are TGCAGTGGGCAGTTTCCGGGGGCCGGGGAGACCCAGTACTTC. Protein product: CSGQFPGAGETQYF.